The next 13 T cell receptor beta chains were all read from a single sample in a study of shared clonotypes between healthy human individuals. The method was immunoSEQ multiplex PCR; TCRdb's version includes in-frame clones alone and lacks a portion of them. The data contain about 2.4 million clones, roughly nine tenths of them singletons. The sample taken for sequencing was naive CD4+ T cells sorted from blood. The subset denotes: CD45RA+ positively selected. The receptor source for this set is a man between 18 and 35 years old in good health.

The chain couples TRBV5-4 to TRBJ2-7; D unclear. Trimming cost V 0 bases and J 5 bases, with 12 bases left between them. The CDR3 runs to 14 residues. From germline, CDR1 is SGHNT and CDR2 YYREEE (reference sequence). This CDR3 is CASSLANSGHEQYF. The CDR3 coding sequence is TGTGCCAGCAGCTTGGCGAATTCGGGCCACGAGCAGTACTTC.

The chain employs TRBV5-1 and TRBJ2-3, with a possible D match to TRBD2 (6 bases). Germline CDR1 reads SGHRS; CDR2 reads YFSETQ. Trimming removed 0 bases at V and 4 bases at J, with 12 bases between. CDR3 length: 15 residues. CDR3 coding DNA: TGCGCCAGCAGCTTGGAGGGCAGGGAGGCAGATACGCAGTATTTT. Its translation: CASSLEGREADTQYF.

The chain employs TRBV6-1 and TRBJ2-7, with 9 positions matching TRBD1. The CDR3 has 14 residues. CDR1 MNHNS and CDR2 SASEGT come from the germline V gene. V was pared by 6 bases and J by 6 bases, with 9 bases of the junction left unmatched. The CDR3 DNA is TGTGCCAGCAGAGGACAGGGGTCTTCTGGCGAGCAGTACTTC. Protein product: CASRGQGSSGEQYF.

This clone was detected once. CDR3 loop: CASSSDPTFYEQYF. CDR3 nucleotides: TGTGCCAGCAGCTCAGACCCTACCTTCTACGAGCAGTACTTC. V is TRBV5-4 and J is TRBJ2-7, with no clear D. Germline values: CDR1 SGHNT, CDR2 YYREEE (reference sequence). V lost 3 bases to trimming and J lost 3 bases, with 13 bases between them. CDR3 size: 14 residues. Together with reference TRBV5-4 and TRBJ2-7, the CDR3 gives the full variable domain: ETGVTQSPTHLIKTRGQQVTLRCSSQSGHNTVSWYQQALGQGPQFIFQYYREEENGRGNFPPRFSGLQFPNYSSELNVNALELDDSALYLCASSSDPTFYEQYFGPGTRLTVT.

This chain connects TRBV28 to TRBJ1-1, with TRBD1 as a possible D gene (5 bases). Trimming removed 6 bases from V and 7 bases from J, with 21 bases in between. The V gene's germline CDR1 is MDHEN and CDR2 SYDVKM. The CDR3 has 15 amino acids. The CDR3 is CASSRLLEGDIEAFF. The CDR3 DNA is TGTGCCAGCAGCCGCCTACTTGAAGGGGATATTGAAGCTTTCTTT.

The chain employs TRBV9 and TRBJ2-5; 11 bases agree with TRBD2. The CDR3 totals 15 residues. In germline, CDR1 is SGDLS, CDR2 YYNGEE. V gave up 7 bases and J gave up 2 bases; unmatched junction bases: 7. CDR3 bases: TGTGCCAGCTCAAGGGCTAGCGGGGGGCAAGAGACCCAGTACTTC. The encoded protein is CASSRASGGQETQYF.

V gene TRBV18 combines with J gene TRBJ1-5; D remains unclear. Trimming pared 6 bases from V and 3 bases from J, leaving 15 bases between. The CDR3 sequence is 15 residues long. CDR1 and CDR2 (germline): KGHSH, LQKENI. This CDR3 is CASSLKLQNNQPQHF. CDR3 nucleotides: TGTGCCAGCTCTCTCAAATTACAGAACAATCAGCCCCAGCATTTT.

CDR3 nucleotide sequence: TGTGCCAGCAGCTTACGGGGGCAGGGTGAGCAGTTCTTC. Translating it yields CASSLRGQGEQFF. The genes are TRBV7-2 and TRBJ2-1; D may match TRBD1 or TRBD2 (6 bases each). CDR1 is SGHTA, CDR2 FQGNSA, per germline. V lost 2 bases, J lost 9 bases, and 11 bases lay in between. The CDR3 sequence is 13 residues long.

This rearrangement joins TRBV5-1 to TRBJ2-5; D gene uncertain. Germline assignment: CDR1 SGHRS and CDR2 YFSETQ. There are 14 residues in the CDR3. V was cut by 4 bases and J by 2 bases, with 12 bases left in between. This chain's CDR3 is CASSPAGPQETQYF. Written as DNA, the CDR3 is TGCGCCAGCAGCCCGGCCGGGCCGCAAGAGACCCAGTACTTC.

The chain links TRBV28 to TRBJ2-7, with a possible D match to TRBD2 (6 bases). The CDR3 spans 14 residues. V was pared by 7 bases and J by 5 bases, with 18 bases between. Germline-derived CDR1 and CDR2 are MDHEN and SYDVKM. CDR3 coding DNA: TGTGCCAGCACCGTTGGAGGGTATTTGGACGAGCAGTACTTC. The encoded protein is CASTVGGYLDEQYF.

The CDR3 sequence is CAISESAAGGSNEQFF. The DNA of the CDR3 is TGTGCCATCAGTGAGTCGGCAGCGGGAGGCAGCAATGAGCAGTTCTTC. The chain couples TRBV10-3 to TRBJ2-1; 9 bases map to TRBD2. The CDR3 has 16 residues. V lost 0 bases, J lost 6 bases, and 6 bases stayed unmatched. Germline CDR1 ENHRY, CDR2 SYGVKD.

The chain is built from TRBV28 and TRBJ1-5; unclear D gene. V was pared by 6 bases and J by 1 base, with 10 bases between. This CDR3 region has 14 residues. From germline, CDR1 is MDHEN and CDR2 SYDVKM. CDR3 residues: CASRVQWSNQPQHF. CDR3 nucleotides: TGTGCCAGCAGAGTTCAGTGGAGCAATCAGCCCCAGCATTTT.

This clone was observed a few times. The chain links TRBV28 to TRBJ1-1; D unresolved. The V and J ends lost 7 bases and 10 bases respectively, with 16 bases between them. The CDR3 sequence is 12 residues long. Per germline, CDR1 MDHEN and CDR2 SYDVKM. DNA for the CDR3: TGTGCCAGCACGTGGGGTGGAATGTTAGCTTTCTTT. This sequence encodes CASTWGGMLAFF.